These 29 T cell receptor beta chains were sequenced from one sample in a study of shared clonotypes between healthy human individuals. Assay: immunoSEQ multiplex PCR; the TCRdb copy retains only in-frame clones and omits some. The sample shows just under 350,000 clones, 70% to 75% of them seen only once. Input material: memory CD4+ T cells sorted from blood. The subset is: CD45RA-negative fraction. Every receptor here comes from a man aged 25-40 years in good health.

The chain employs TRBV6-1 and TRBJ1-2; D is undetermined. The CDR3 covers 12 residues. Germline V gene lookup returns CDR1 MNHNS and CDR2 SASEGT. V was clipped by 4 bases and J by 7 bases, with 10 bases between them. The CDR3 loop is CASSGDMSGYTF. The CDR3 nucleotides are TGTGCCAGCAGTGGGGATATGAGTGGCTACACCTTC.

This rearrangement joins TRBV14 to TRBJ2-5; D remains ambiguous. This CDR3 spans 15 amino acids. Germline lookup yields CDR1 SGHDN and CDR2 FVKESK. V lost 4 bases and J 4 bases, leaving 16 bases between the germline ends. CDR3 DNA: TGTGCCAGCAGCCCTCCGCTTAGACCGGGAGAGACCCAGTACTTC. Translation gives CASSPPLRPGETQYF.

This rearrangement joins TRBV6-1 to TRBJ1-5; 8 bases match TRBD1. The germline V gene has CDR1 MNHNS and CDR2 SASEGT. The CDR3 spans 15 residues. J lost 7 bases, V lost 4 bases, and 9 bases had no gene match. This CDR3 is CASSGNRGTGQPQHF. In nucleotides, the CDR3 is TGTGCCAGCAGTGGCAACAGGGGGACAGGCCAGCCCCAGCATTTT.

This sequence joins TRBV7-6 and TRBJ1-2; a weak D match, TRBD1 (5 bases). The V end was cut by 5 bases, the J end by 2 bases, with 15 bases between. Germline V CDR1 and CDR2: SGHVS, FNYEAQ. There are 15 residues in the CDR3. This CDR3 reads CASSQGPLGNYGYTF. In nucleotides, the CDR3 is TGTGCCAGCAGCCAGGGACCCCTAGGGAACTATGGCTACACCTTC.

V gene TRBV5-1 combines with J gene TRBJ2-7, with D unresolved. The ends were cut back, 0 bases at V and 6 bases at J, with 7 bases in the middle. The CDR3 has 12 residues. The germline gives CDR1 SGHRS, CDR2 YFSETQ. CDR3 nucleotides: TGCGCCAGCAGCTTGGATCTTCTCGAGCAGTACTTC. This codes for CASSLDLLEQYF.

V usage is TRBV29-1 and J usage is TRBJ2-7; 11 bases agree with TRBD2. Unmatched junction bases numbered 8, after V lost 6 bases and J lost 4 bases. CDR3 length: 14 residues. Germline V gene data show CDR1 as SQVTM and CDR2 as ANQGSEA. The CDR3 is CSVARTSGSYEQYF. CDR3 coding DNA: TGCAGCGTAGCGCGTACTAGCGGGAGTTACGAGCAGTACTTC.

CDR3: CASSPYTLQPDTQYF. The CDR3 nucleotides are TGTGCCAGCAGTCCCTACACGCTTCAACCAGATACGCAGTATTTT. The chain joins TRBV28 to TRBJ2-3; the D is unclear. Germline CDR1 reads MDHEN; CDR2 reads SYDVKM. V dropped 5 bases and J dropped 4 bases, with 16 bases sitting between them. The CDR3 sequence is 15 residues long.

This chain joins TRBV11-2 and TRBJ1-1; D uncertain. The V gene lost 5 bases and the J gene lost 5 bases, with 24 bases spanning the gap. The CDR3 is 17 amino acids. Germline CDR1 is SGHAT and CDR2 is FQNNGV. Here the CDR3 DNA reads TGTGCCAGCAGCCCCATAACCCCAGCGGGGTTTGGGACTGAAGCTTTCTTT. It translates to CASSPITPAGFGTEAFF.

The gene calls are TRBV6-4 and TRBJ2-1; 7 bases fit TRBD2. With 5 bases clipped from V and 6 bases from J, the junction kept 13 bases outside the gene matches. The CDR3 length is 16 residues. Germline CDR1 reads MRHNA; CDR2 reads SNTAGT. In DNA form, the CDR3 reads TGTGCCAGCAGTAATTTCCCTTGGACTAGAATCAATGAGCAGTTCTTC. Amino acid sequence: CASSNFPWTRINEQFF.

In this sample, this clone turned up once. This rearrangement joins TRBV11-2 to TRBJ1-4, with a possible D match to TRBD1 (5 bases). The V gene's germline CDR1 is SGHAT and CDR2 FQNNGV. V was clipped by 3 bases and J by 8 bases, with 13 bases between them. The CDR3 is 14 amino acids. The CDR3 sequence is CASSLGRVGEKLFF. Here the CDR3 DNA reads TGTGCCAGCAGCTTGGGCAGGGTGGGCGAAAAACTGTTTTTT.

The chain carries TRBV6-5 and TRBJ1-4, with no clear D. CDR3 length equals 16 residues. V was trimmed by 0 bases and J by 8 bases, leaving 16 bases between them. Germline assignment: CDR1 MNHEY and CDR2 SVGAGI. The CDR3 DNA follows: TGTGCCAGCAGTTACTCGAGCCGAGGGCGAGGCGAAAAACTGTTTTTT. Encoded protein: CASSYSSRGRGEKLFF.

This chain uses TRBV7-2 with TRBJ2-5; TRBD2 agrees at 8 bases. V shed 1 base and J 7 bases; nucleotides not matched to a gene: 8. Germline loops: CDR1 SGHTA, CDR2 FQGNSA. The CDR3 contains 15 residues. The CDR3 region has the DNA TGTGCCAGCAGCTTAGGAGGGGCTAGCGGGTTGACCCAGTACTTC. Its translation: CASSLGGASGLTQYF.

V is TRBV28 and J is TRBJ2-7, with a weak D call TRBD2 (6 bases). V shed 7 bases and J shed 1 base, with 14 bases lying between them. Germline lookup yields CDR1 MDHEN and CDR2 SYDVKM. The CDR3 is 14 residues long. CDR3 coding DNA: TGTGCCAGCATTTCGGCAGGGACTTCCTACGAGCAGTACTTC. It codes for CASISAGTSYEQYF. The full variable domain, its missing parts supplied by reference TRBV28 and TRBJ2-7, is DVKVTQSSRYLVKRTGEKVFLECVQDMDHENMFWYRQDPGLGLRLIYFSYDVKMKEKGDIPEGYSVSREKKERFSLILESASTNQTSMYLCASISAGTSYEQYFGPGTRLTVT.

This sequence joins TRBV27 and TRBJ2-3; 14 positions agree with TRBD2. J was trimmed by 4 bases and V by 3 bases; bases with no gene match: 6. CDR1 MNHEY and CDR2 SMNVEV come from the germline V gene (reference sequence). This CDR3 has 17 amino acids. CDR3 nucleotides: TGTGCCAGCAGTTTCTCCGGACTAGCGGGAGGTGCAGATACGCAGTATTTT. Amino acid sequence: CASSFSGLAGGADTQYF.

The CDR3 DNA is TGCGCCAGCAGCCAGTCCGGGACCGCAGAGTTCTTC. Its translation is CASSQSGTAEFF. This rearrangement joins TRBV5-1 to TRBJ2-1; possibly TRBD1 or TRBD2 for D (5 bases each). Germline CDR1 reads SGHRS; CDR2 reads YFSETQ. V lost 4 bases to trimming and J lost 14 bases, with 16 bases between them. The CDR3 sequence is 12 residues long.

The chain links TRBV19 to TRBJ2-5; D is ambiguous. The V and J ends lost 2 bases and 5 bases respectively, with 6 bases between them. This CDR3 has 12 amino acids. The germline V gene has CDR1 LNHDA and CDR2 SQIVND (reference sequence). The CDR3 sequence: CASSINSETQYF. The CDR3 DNA reads as TGTGCCAGTAGTATAAATTCGGAGACCCAGTACTTC.

The chain has TRBV7-9 and TRBJ1-3, with 7 bases identical to TRBD1. CDR3 length: 15 residues. V lost 5 bases, J lost 7 bases, and 11 bases stayed unmatched. Germline CDR1 is SEHNR and CDR2 is FQNEAQ (reference sequence). The CDR3 sequence: CASSRHIGTANTIYF. The CDR3 DNA is TGTGCCAGCAGCCGCCATATTGGGACAGCGAACACCATATATTTT.

The chain employs TRBV7-2 and TRBJ2-5; 9 nucleotides align to TRBD2. Germline loops: CDR1 SGHTA, CDR2 FQGNSA. V lost 1 base, J lost 2 bases, and 5 bases stayed unmatched. CDR3 length: 16 residues. CDR3 sequence reads: CASSLGGGRGQETQYF. CDR3 DNA: TGTGCCAGCAGCTTAGGCGGCGGGAGGGGTCAAGAGACCCAGTACTTC.

The chain uses TRBV5-4 and TRBJ1-5; 7 bases are a match to TRBD1. The CDR3 length is 14 residues. Germline CDR1 SGHNT, CDR2 YYREEE (reference sequence). Trimming cost V 4 bases and J 7 bases; bases outside gene matches: 8. In DNA, the CDR3 is TGTGCCAGCAGCCAGCGGGACAGCGGACAGCCCCAGCATTTT. Its protein is CASSQRDSGQPQHF.

The chain couples TRBV2 to TRBJ1-5; tentatively, D is TRBD1 (5 bases). V was trimmed by 8 bases and J by 0 bases, leaving 5 bases between them. The CDR3 has 12 residues. Germline loops: CDR1 SNHLY, CDR2 FYNNEI. Here the CDR3 reads CASQGSNQPQHF. The CDR3 DNA reads TGTGCCAGCCAGGGTAGCAATCAGCCCCAGCATTTT.

The chain recombines TRBV5-1 with TRBJ2-1; D is ambiguous. The V gene lost 4 bases and the J gene lost 2 bases, with 4 bases spanning the gap. This CDR3 comprises 12 residues. Looked up from germline, CDR1 is SGHRS and CDR2 is YFSETQ. This chain's CDR3 is CASSATYNEQFF. For the CDR3, the DNA is TGCGCCAGCAGCGCAACCTACAATGAGCAGTTCTTC. The full variable domain, with the rest looked up from reference TRBV5-1 and TRBJ2-1, is KAGVTQTPRYLIKTRGQQVTLSCSPISGHRSVSWYQQTPGQGLQFLFEYFSETQRNKGNFPGRFSGRQFSNSRSEMNVSTLELGDSALYLCASSATYNEQFFGPGTRLTVL.

This clone has only a few counts. This chain links TRBV19 with TRBJ1-4; D is unresolved. Looked up from germline, CDR1 is LNHDA and CDR2 is SQIVND (reference sequence). The CDR3 extends over 15 amino acids. V gave up 4 bases and J gave up 0 bases, with 9 bases separating them. The DNA for the CDR3 is TGTGCCAGTAGTACCGCCGGTTCAACTAATGAAAAACTGTTTTTT. Its translation is CASSTAGSTNEKLFF.

The CDR3 loop reads CASSDPLFYEQYF. For the CDR3, the DNA is TGCGCCAGCAGTGACCCATTATTCTACGAGCAGTACTTC. This rearrangement joins TRBV5-1 to TRBJ2-7; D call uncertain. The CDR3 spans 13 residues. Per the germline V gene, CDR1 is SGHRS and CDR2 is YFSETQ. Trimming removed 5 bases from V and 3 bases from J, with 12 bases in between.

The chain combines TRBV9 with TRBJ1-6; 9 bases align to TRBD1. Germline trimming cut 3 bases from V and 7 bases from J; bases unmatched to any gene: 5. Germline loops: CDR1 SGDLS, CDR2 YYNGEE. CDR3 length: 15 residues. CDR3 amino acids: CASSGGQGANSPLHF. In DNA form, the CDR3 reads TGTGCCAGCAGCGGGGGACAGGGCGCGAATTCACCCCTCCACTTT. Supplemented by reference TRBV9 and TRBJ1-6, the full variable domain reads DSGVTQTPKHLITATGQRVTLRCSPRSGDLSVYWYQQSLDQGLQFLIQYYNGEERAKGNILERFSAQQFPDLHSELNLSSLELGDSALYFCASSGGQGANSPLHFGNGTRLTVT.

J is TRBJ2-1 and V is TRBV18, with D perhaps TRBD1 (6 bases). V lost 0 bases and J lost 3, with 12 bases in between. The CDR3 covers 16 residues. The V gene's germline CDR1 is KGHSH and CDR2 LQKENI. CDR3 DNA sequence: TGTGCCAGCTCACCACCCGGACAGCAATTCTACAATGAGCAGTTCTTC. Amino acid sequence: CASSPPGQQFYNEQFF. Full variable domain (remainder filled in from reference TRBV18 and TRBJ2-1): NAGVMQNPRHLVRRRGQEARLRCSPMKGHSHVYWYRQLPEEGLKFMVYLQKENIIDESGMPKERFSAEFPKEGPSILRIQQVVRGDSAAYFCASSPPGQQFYNEQFFGPGTRLTVL.

The CDR3 loop reads CASRDAADTQYF. CDR3 DNA sequence: TGCGCCAGCAGGGATGCGGCAGATACGCAGTATTTT. The chain has TRBV4-1 and TRBJ2-3; D gene unclear. The CDR3 consists of 12 residues. Germline V CDR1 and CDR2: MGHRA, YSYEKL. V lost 6 bases to trimming and J lost 4 bases, with 8 bases between them.

The V call is TRBV4-1, the J call TRBJ1-3; D may be TRBD1 (5 bases). Trimming stripped 6 bases from V and 0 bases from J, with 18 bases between. The germline gives CDR1 MGHRA, CDR2 YSYEKL. This CDR3 contains 17 residues. CDR3 sequence reads: CASRNPGRAISGNTIYF. CDR3 nucleotides: TGCGCCAGCAGAAATCCGGGACGGGCGATCTCTGGAAACACCATATATTTT.

V usage is TRBV15 and J usage is TRBJ2-5; no definite D call. The germline CDR1 and CDR2 sequences are LNHNV and YYDKDF (reference sequence). The V gene lost 5 bases and the J gene lost 0 bases, with 16 bases spanning the gap. This CDR3 has 16 residues. The CDR3 loop is CATSVNKDPYQETQYF. CDR3 sequence (DNA): TGTGCCACCAGCGTCAACAAGGATCCGTACCAAGAGACCCAGTACTTC.

About this clone: This specimen includes other DNA sequences encoding the same CDR3. CDR3 in amino acids: CASSQGLNQPQHF. CDR3 coding DNA: TGTGCCAGCAGCCAAGGGTTAAATCAGCCCCAGCATTTT. This chain links TRBV14 with TRBJ1-5; D not resolved. Trimming removed 1 base from V and 4 bases from J, with 5 bases in between. The CDR3 is 13 residues long. Germline CDR1 SGHDN, CDR2 FVKESK.